The clone carrying this T cell receptor (beta chain) was found a few times. One entry per CDR3 protein, called by TCRdb with MiXCR from the 5' RACE reads. The data hold approximately 300,000 distinct CDR3 sequences, with less than 9.5% observed a single time. CDR1 and CDR2 (germline): SGHTA, FQGNSA. With 7 bases removed from V and 4 bases from J, the gap between germline ends came to 16 bases. The CDR3 is 14 amino acids. This record comes from a study of identical twins. The same specimen was also included in a second study, on yellow fever vaccine responses in identical twins.

This clonotype originated in a young woman in good health. This chain connects TRBV7-2 to TRBJ1-1, with D tentatively TRBD1 (5 bases). The sample was CD8+ T cells sorted from blood. This CDR3 is CASTLGAIGTEAFF. In nucleotides, the CDR3 is TGTGCCAGCACCCTCGGGGCCATCGGCACTGAAGCTTTCTTT.